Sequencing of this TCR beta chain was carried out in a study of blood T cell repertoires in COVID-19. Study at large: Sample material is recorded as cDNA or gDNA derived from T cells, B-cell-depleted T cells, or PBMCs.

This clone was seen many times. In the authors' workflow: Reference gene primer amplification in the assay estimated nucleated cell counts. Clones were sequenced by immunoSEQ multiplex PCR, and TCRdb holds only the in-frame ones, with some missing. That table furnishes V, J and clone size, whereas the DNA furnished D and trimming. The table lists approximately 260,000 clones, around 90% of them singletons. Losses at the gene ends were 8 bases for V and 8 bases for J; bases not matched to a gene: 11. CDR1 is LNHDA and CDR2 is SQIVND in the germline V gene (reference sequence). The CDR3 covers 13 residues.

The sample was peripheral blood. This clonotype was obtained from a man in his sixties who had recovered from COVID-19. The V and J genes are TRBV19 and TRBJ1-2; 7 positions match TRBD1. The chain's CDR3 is CASGNHRGGGYTF. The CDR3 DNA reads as TGTGCCAGTGGGAATCACAGGGGTGGCGGCTACACCTTC.